Below, one T cell receptor beta chain is given with its context. TCRdb's copy holds only in-frame clones and misses some; the assay was immunoSEQ multiplex PCR. The data contain 40,000 to 50,000 clones, about 90% of them singletons. These data are taken from a study of T cell changes during pregnancy in multiple sclerosis. Specimen: CD8+ T cells from peripheral blood mononuclear cells, collected after pregnancy. This receptor was taken from a female donor with multiple sclerosis, enrolled in a pregnancy study.

This CDR3 is CASSMGTGHYEQYF. CDR3 DNA: TGTGCCAGTAGTATGGGGACAGGGCACTACGAGCAGTACTTC. The V gene is TRBV19, the J gene TRBJ2-7; 9 positions agree with TRBD1. Germline V gene lookup returns CDR1 LNHDA and CDR2 SQIVND (reference sequence). This CDR3 has 14 amino acids. After removal of 3 bases from V and 3 bases from J, the junction contained 3 bases not matched to a gene.